This is a list of T cell receptor beta chains from one sample in a study of T cell responses to AZD1222 COVID-19 vaccine. The repertoire was sequenced with immunoSEQ multiplex PCR; TCRdb's copy has only in-frame clones and lacks some. The sample includes about 100,000 clones, 90% of them seen just once. The sequences come from peripheral blood, collected on day 0 of AZD1222 vaccination. These receptors originate from an adult in good health. The CDR3 runs from the conserved cysteine through the conserved F or W. Rows may omit the clone size; those that give it use once, few, many or a size class.

V gene	J gene	clone size	CDR3 protein
TRBV6-6	TRBJ1-3	-	CASSIAYTIYF
TRBV28	TRBJ1-3	-	CASSLTQSAAGNTIYF
TRBV7-9	TRBJ1-2	-	CASSLALSYGYTF
TRBV7-6	TRBJ2-7	few	CASSLAGTEAYEQYF
TRBV5-8	TRBJ1-4	-	CASSPDRGNEKLFF
TRBV4-1	TRBJ1-5	-	CASSQPLEGDNQPQHF
TRBV30	TRBJ2-1	-	CAWTGTSYNEQFF
TRBV2	TRBJ1-1	-	CASKSLTGRTEAFF
TRBV6-1	TRBJ1-5	-	CASSEPYRQDQPQHF
TRBV5-5	TRBJ2-7	-	CASSSRPTGGYEQYF
TRBV24-1	TRBJ2-2	-	CATSDLGTAANTGELFF
TRBV4-1	TRBJ2-3	-	CASSQEPQRGGEDTQYF
TRBV10-3	TRBJ2-7	-	CAIGGQGYEQYF
TRBV5-4	TRBJ2-5	-	CASSPGPYEETQYF